Each of the 15 T cell receptor beta chains below was sequenced from the same sample in a study of cytomegalovirus exposure and HLA in healthy donors. Primers for the PCR totalled 60 Vbeta and 13 Jbeta. Profiled with immunoSEQ multiplex PCR; TCRdb holds only in-frame clones, not every one. The sample carries about 240,000 clones, over 70% recorded once. The sequenced sample was PBMCs. Receptors were obtained from a woman between 55 and 75 years old in good health and CMV-seropositive.

This chain connects TRBV7-2 to TRBJ2-7; TRBD2 might be the D (6 bases). Germline loops: CDR1 SGHTA, CDR2 FQGNSA. Deletions cut 5 bases from V and 2 bases from J, with 13 bases between. There are 14 residues in the CDR3. The CDR3 is CASSLGTSTYEQYF. CDR3 in DNA: TGTGCCAGCAGCCTAGGTACTAGCACCTACGAGCAGTACTTC.

The chain uses TRBV7-6 and TRBJ2-5; 8 bases map to TRBD2. The CDR3 length is 13 residues. Unmatched junction bases numbered 4, after V lost 5 bases and J lost 5 bases. The germline gives CDR1 SGHVS, CDR2 FNYEAQ. CDR3 sequence: CASSPPGGETQYF. The CDR3 DNA is TGTGCCAGCAGCCCGCCGGGGGGGGAGACCCAGTACTTC.

This clone has a handful of counts. The chain couples TRBV6-1 to TRBJ2-5, with 8 bases identical to TRBD2. The CDR3 is made up of 12 amino acids. Germline V lookup: CDR1 MNHNS, CDR2 SASEGT. The trim removed 7 bases at V and 6 bases at J, leaving 4 bases unmatched. The CDR3 DNA reads as TGTGCCAGCAAACTAGCGGAGAAGACCCAGTACTTC. The encoded protein is CASKLAEKTQYF.

CDR3 sequence reads: CASSPWKGVYEQYF. The CDR3 coding sequence is TGTGCCAGCAGTCCATGGAAGGGGGTTTACGAGCAGTACTTC. The V and J genes are TRBV14 and TRBJ2-7; D may be TRBD1 (6 bases). Germline lookup yields CDR1 SGHDN and CDR2 FVKESK. The CDR3 has 14 amino acids. The germline V and J ends were trimmed by 6 bases and 4 bases, with 16 bases remaining between them.

The CDR3 sequence: CASSRGLGPDTQYF. CDR3 sequence (DNA): TGTGCCAGCAGTCGGGGACTTGGCCCGGATACGCAGTATTTT. This rearrangement joins TRBV27 to TRBJ2-3, with D possibly TRBD2 on 6 matching bases. The V end lost 5 bases, the J end lost 6 bases, and 15 bases lay between the germline ends. The CDR3 runs to 14 residues. Germline CDR1 and CDR2: MNHEY and SMNVEV (reference sequence).

The CDR3 spells CASSVDGRENNEKLFF. The CDR3 DNA reads as TGTGCCAGCAGCGTAGATGGCAGGGAAAATAATGAAAAACTGTTTTTT. The chain carries TRBV9 and TRBJ1-4; TRBD1 might be the D (5 bases). CDR1 is SGDLS, CDR2 YYNGEE, per germline. V lost 0 bases and J 4 bases, leaving 13 bases between the germline ends. CDR3 length equals 16 residues.

The V call is TRBV28, the J call TRBJ1-2; a possible D gene is TRBD1 (6 bases). Trimming stripped 6 bases from V and 6 bases from J, with 11 bases between. The length of the CDR3 is 12 residues. Germline CDR1 and CDR2: MDHEN and SYDVKM. The CDR3 nucleotides read TGTGCCAGCAGGATCTACAGGGATGGCTACACCTTC. This gives the protein CASRIYRDGYTF.

V and J are TRBV28 and TRBJ1-3; maybe TRBD1 (5 bases). Between the trimmed V and J ends, which lost 10 bases and 0 bases, there was a span of 16 bases. Germline V lookup: CDR1 MDHEN, CDR2 SYDVKM. The CDR3 sequence is 15 residues long. As DNA, the CDR3 is TGTGCCACCCTTCCCGGGGGGGGCTCTGGAAACACCATATATTTT. Its protein is CATLPGGGSGNTIYF.

The chain couples TRBV5-1 to TRBJ1-3; D is unclear. Germline loops: CDR1 SGHRS, CDR2 YFSETQ. Trimming removed 4 bases at V and 0 bases at J, with 20 bases between. CDR3 length: 18 residues. CDR3 DNA sequence: TGCGCCAGCAGCCTGAACGTAGTTGGAGAAGGCTCTGGAAACACCATATATTTT. Its protein product is CASSLNVVGEGSGNTIYF.

The V and J genes are TRBV6-1 and TRBJ1-5; 9 nucleotides match TRBD1. Germline CDR1 MNHNS, CDR2 SASEGT. The trim removed 5 bases at V and 6 bases at J, leaving 8 bases unmatched. The CDR3 sequence is 15 residues long. DNA of the CDR3: TGTGCCAGCAGTCATGACAGGGGGGACAGTCAGCCCCAGCATTTT. It yields the protein CASSHDRGDSQPQHF.

The CDR3 bases are TGTGCCAGCGGAGGTCCGAACACAGATACGCAGTATTTT. Translation: CASGGPNTDTQYF. The V call is TRBV9, the J call TRBJ2-3; TRBD2 might be the D (5 bases). V was pared by 7 bases and J by 2 bases, with 11 bases between. The CDR3 is 13 residues long. Germline V CDR1 and CDR2: SGDLS, YYNGEE.

The chain combines TRBV7-9 with TRBJ1-2, with 7 nucleotides matching TRBD1. Unmatched junction bases numbered 9, after V lost 8 bases and J lost 6 bases. Per the germline V gene, CDR1 is SEHNR and CDR2 is FQNEAQ (reference sequence). This CDR3 spans 13 amino acids. The CDR3, as DNA: TGTGCCAGCCGGGACAGCAAAAGGGATGGCTACACCTTC. Protein: CASRDSKRDGYTF.

The chain uses TRBV7-9 and TRBJ1-5; weak D call: TRBD1 (5 bases). Between the trimmed V and J ends, which lost 4 bases and 0 bases, there was a span of 7 bases. This CDR3 has 14 residues. The germline V gene encodes CDR1 SEHNR and CDR2 FQNEAQ (reference sequence). As DNA, the CDR3 is TGTGCCAGCAGCTCAGGGTATAGCAATCAGCCCCAGCATTTT. Translation: CASSSGYSNQPQHF.

V is TRBV9 and J is TRBJ2-7; 9 positions agree with TRBD2. J was trimmed by 6 bases and V by 0 bases; bases with no gene match: 4. CDR1 SGDLS and CDR2 YYNGEE come from the germline V gene. CDR3 length: 14 amino acids. The CDR3 nucleotides are TGTGCCAGCAGCGTAGAGTGGCGGGAGGGCGAGCAGTACTTC. This sequence encodes CASSVEWREGEQYF.

The genes are TRBV13 and TRBJ1-2; 9 bases line up with TRBD1. This CDR3 is built from 14 residues. Germline-derived CDR1 and CDR2 are PRHDT and FYEKMQ (reference sequence). J gave up 4 bases and V 4 bases, and 4 bases lay outside the gene matches. The CDR3 DNA reads TGTGCCAGCAGCTCGACAGGGGGAATCTATGGCTACACCTTC. It is translated as CASSSTGGIYGYTF.